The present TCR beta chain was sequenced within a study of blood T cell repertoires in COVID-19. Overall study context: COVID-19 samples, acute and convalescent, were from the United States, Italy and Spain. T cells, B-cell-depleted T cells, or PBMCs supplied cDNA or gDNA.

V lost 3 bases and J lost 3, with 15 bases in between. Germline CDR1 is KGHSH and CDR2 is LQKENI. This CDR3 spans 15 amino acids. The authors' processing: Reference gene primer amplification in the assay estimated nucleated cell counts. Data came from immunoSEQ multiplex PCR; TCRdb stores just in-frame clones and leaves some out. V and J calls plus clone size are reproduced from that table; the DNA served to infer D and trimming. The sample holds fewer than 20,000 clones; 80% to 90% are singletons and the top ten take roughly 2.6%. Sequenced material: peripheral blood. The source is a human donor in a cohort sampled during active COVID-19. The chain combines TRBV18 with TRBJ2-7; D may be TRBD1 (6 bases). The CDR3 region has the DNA TGTGCCAGCTCACCGACGGCAGGGGAGAACTACGAGCAGTACTTC. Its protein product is CASSPTAGENYEQYF.